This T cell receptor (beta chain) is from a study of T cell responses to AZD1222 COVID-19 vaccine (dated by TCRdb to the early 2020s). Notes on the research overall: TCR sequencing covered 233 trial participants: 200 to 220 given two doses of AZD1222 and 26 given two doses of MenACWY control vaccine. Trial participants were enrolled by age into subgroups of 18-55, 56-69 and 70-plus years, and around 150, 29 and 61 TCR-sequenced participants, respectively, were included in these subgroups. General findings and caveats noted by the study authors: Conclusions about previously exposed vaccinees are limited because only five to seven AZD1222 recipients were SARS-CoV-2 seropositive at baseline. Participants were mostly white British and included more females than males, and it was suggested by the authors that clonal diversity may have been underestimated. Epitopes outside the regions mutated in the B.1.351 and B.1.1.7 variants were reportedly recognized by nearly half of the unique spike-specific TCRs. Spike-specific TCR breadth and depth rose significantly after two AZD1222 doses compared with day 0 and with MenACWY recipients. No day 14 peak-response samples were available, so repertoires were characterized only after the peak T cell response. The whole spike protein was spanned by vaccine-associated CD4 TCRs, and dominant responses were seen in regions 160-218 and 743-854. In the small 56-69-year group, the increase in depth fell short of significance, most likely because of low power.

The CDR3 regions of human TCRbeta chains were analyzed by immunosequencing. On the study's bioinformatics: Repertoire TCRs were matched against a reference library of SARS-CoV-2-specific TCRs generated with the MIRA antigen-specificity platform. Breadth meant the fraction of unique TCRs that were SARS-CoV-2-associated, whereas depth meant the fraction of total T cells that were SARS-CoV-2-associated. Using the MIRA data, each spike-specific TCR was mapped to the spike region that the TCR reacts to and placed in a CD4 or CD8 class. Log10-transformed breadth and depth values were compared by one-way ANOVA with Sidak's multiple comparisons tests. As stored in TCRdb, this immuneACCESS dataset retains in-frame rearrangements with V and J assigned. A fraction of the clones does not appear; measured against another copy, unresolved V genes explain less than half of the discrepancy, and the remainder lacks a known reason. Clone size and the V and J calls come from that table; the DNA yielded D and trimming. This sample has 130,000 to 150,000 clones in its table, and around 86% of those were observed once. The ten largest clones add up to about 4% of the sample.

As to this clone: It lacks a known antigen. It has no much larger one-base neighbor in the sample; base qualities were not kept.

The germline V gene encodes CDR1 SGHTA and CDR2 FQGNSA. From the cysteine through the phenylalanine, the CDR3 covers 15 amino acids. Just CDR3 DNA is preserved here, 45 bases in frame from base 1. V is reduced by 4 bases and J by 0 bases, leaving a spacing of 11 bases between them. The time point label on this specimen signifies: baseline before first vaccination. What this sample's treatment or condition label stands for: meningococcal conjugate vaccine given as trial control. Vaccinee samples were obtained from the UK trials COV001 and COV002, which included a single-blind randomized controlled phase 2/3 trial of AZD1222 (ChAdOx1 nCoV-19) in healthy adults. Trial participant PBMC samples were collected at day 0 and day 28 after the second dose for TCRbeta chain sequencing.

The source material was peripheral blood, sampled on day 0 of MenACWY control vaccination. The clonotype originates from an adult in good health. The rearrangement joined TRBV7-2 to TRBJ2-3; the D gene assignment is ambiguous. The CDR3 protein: CASSSLGSSTDTQYF. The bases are TGTGCCAGCAGCTCATTGGGTTCTAGCACAGATACGCAGTATTTT.